This is a list of T cell receptor beta chains from one sample in a study of blood T cell repertoires in COVID-19. TCRdb's copy holds only in-frame clones and misses some; the assay was immunoSEQ multiplex PCR. The sample lists roughly 260,000 clones, about 87% occurring once. The specimen was peripheral blood. All receptors come from a woman aged 45-65 years with acute or convalescent COVID-19. Each CDR3 is given with its conserved first and last residue. The D gene is left open where the match is weak. Size values are once, few and many counts, or a class for expanded clones, and some rows have none.

size	D	J	V	DNA	CDR3
.	TRBD1	TRBJ2-3	TRBV19	TGTGCCAGTAGACCGGGACAGGGAACAGATACGCAGTATTTT	CASRPGQGTDTQYF
.	.	TRBJ1-1	TRBV6-5	TGTGCCAGCACCATCCGCGGGGGGACTGAAGCTTTCTTT	CASTIRGGTEAFF
.	TRBD2	TRBJ2-5	TRBV2	TGTGCCAGCAGCTCTCCCCGGGGGGTCTTGGAGACCCAGTACTTC	CASSSPRGVLETQYF
.	TRBD2	TRBJ2-1	TRBV19	TGTGCCACGGGGAGGGCCTTTTACAATGAGCAGTTCTTC	CATGRAFYNEQFF
.	.	TRBJ2-7	TRBV27	TGTGCCAGCAGACGGTCGATAGCGGCCTCCTTTGGGGAGCAGTACTTC	CASRRSIAASFGEQYF
.	.	TRBJ2-3	TRBV12-5	TGTGCTAGTGGTCCCGCCGGTCGCTCAGATACGCAGTATTTT	CASGPAGRSDTQYF
.	TRBD1	TRBJ2-4	TRBV5-1	TGCGCCAGCATGCAGACAGGGGAAAACATTCAGTACTTC	CASMQTGENIQYF
.	TRBD2	TRBJ2-1	TRBV3-1/TRBV3-2	TGTGCCAGCAGCCAAGTCGGGACTAGCCTAGTTTGCTCCTACAATGAGCAGTTCTTC	CASSQVGTSLVCSYNEQFF
.	TRBD2	TRBJ2-3	TRBV6-2/TRBV6-3	TGTGCCAGCAGCCACATTAGCGGGAGGGGCACAGATACGCAGTATTTT	CASSHISGRGTDTQYF
.	TRBD2	TRBJ2-1	TRBV27	TGTGCCAGCAGTTTACTGGGGAGGGTCTCGTGGCAGTTCTTC	CASSLLGRVSWQFF
.	TRBD2	TRBJ2-5	TRBV9	TGTGCCAGCAGCCGGACTAGCGGGACGTACCAAGAGACCCAGTACTTC	CASSRTSGTYQETQYF
.	TRBD1	TRBJ1-5	TRBV27	TGTGCCAGCAGGTCCGGGACAGGGGTTGGGCAGCCCCAGCATTTT	CASRSGTGVGQPQHF
.	TRBD2	TRBJ2-7	TRBV18	TGTGCCAGCTCACCGACATTAGCGGGAGGGATCTACGAGCAGTACTTC	CASSPTLAGGIYEQYF
.	.	TRBJ1-2	TRBV7-9	TGTGCCAGCAGCTCCTGGGACACCGTAAACTATGGCTACACCTTC	CASSSWDTVNYGYTF
.	.	TRBJ2-3	TRBV27	TGTGCCAGCAGTTTACGGGATGCCACAGATACGCAGTATTTT	CASSLRDATDTQYF
.	.	TRBJ2-7	TRBV9	TGTGCCAGCAGCGTAGGAGGTCTGGCACCCTACGAGCAGTACTTC	CASSVGGLAPYEQYF
.	.	TRBJ1-1	TRBV5-1	TGCGCCAGCAGCTTGGAAGCGGTGGGGACTGAAGCTTTCTTT	CASSLEAVGTEAFF
few	.	TRBJ1-3	TRBV7-2	TGTGCCAGCAGCTTAGGGCTCCCAGGCTCTGGAAACACCATATATTTT	CASSLGLPGSGNTIYF
many	.	TRBJ2-3	TRBV27	TGTGCCAGCAGTTGGGGGGTGGGTACGCAGTATTTT	CASSWGVGTQYF
.	.	TRBJ1-1	TRBV2	TGTGCCAGCAGTGATTTAGGGCAGGGGACTGAAGCTTTCTTT	CASSDLGQGTEAFF
.	TRBD2	TRBJ2-4	TRBV7-3	TGTGCCAGCAGCCGTGAGGCGGGAGTTGTCAAAAACATTCAGTACTTC	CASSREAGVVKNIQYF
few	.	TRBJ2-1	TRBV9	TGTGCCAGCAGCGTTTCAGCGGACAATGAGCAGTTCTTC	CASSVSADNEQFF
.	TRBD2	TRBJ2-1	TRBV7-2	TGTGCCAGCAGCTTAACCGGGACTAGCGGACCCTTTTTCTTC	CASSLTGTSGPFFF
.	.	TRBJ2-3	TRBV19	TGTGCCAGTATGGAACAGGGCTATGGTACAGATACGCAGTATTTT	CASMEQGYGTDTQYF
once	.	TRBJ1-5	TRBV19	TGTGCCAGTACCATACGCGACAGCAGCAATCAGCCCCAGCATTTT	CASTIRDSSNQPQHF
.	.	TRBJ1-1	TRBV5-1	TGCGCCAGCAGCTTAGGGGACACTGAAGCTTTCTTT	CASSLGDTEAFF
.	.	TRBJ1-2	TRBV28	TGTGCCAGCAGGAATCCCGGGGTCTATGGCTACACCTTC	CASRNPGVYGYTF
.	TRBD1	TRBJ2-3	TRBV19	TGTGCCAGTAGTGTGACAGGGGTCACAGATACGCAGTATTTT	CASSVTGVTDTQYF
.	TRBD1	TRBJ1-1	TRBV27	TGTGCCAGCAGGCCAGGGGGTGGTACTGAAGCTTTCTTT	CASRPGGGTEAFF
.	.	TRBJ2-3	TRBV7-2	TGTGCCAGCAGCTTGCTTAGCGGAGCTGATACGCAGTATTTT	CASSLLSGADTQYF
.	TRBD2	TRBJ2-1	TRBV6-5	TGTGCCAGCGGTCGGCTAGCGGGAGGATTCGATGAGCAGTTCTTC	CASGRLAGGFDEQFF
.	TRBD2	TRBJ2-7	TRBV7-2	TGTGCCAGCAGCTTAGAACTAGCGCCCTCATTGGAGCAGTACTTC	CASSLELAPSLEQYF
.	.	TRBJ1-4	TRBV28	TGTGCCAGCAGGTTGACAGTCCTTAGGAGTGAAAAACTGTTTTTT	CASRLTVLRSEKLFF
once	TRBD1	TRBJ2-2	TRBV27	TGTGCCAGCAGTTCCTTAGGGACAGACTACACCGGGGAGCTGTTTTTT	CASSSLGTDYTGELFF
.	.	TRBJ2-6	TRBV3-1/TRBV3-2	TGTGCCAGCAGCCAAGCATCTGGGGCCAACGTCCTGACTTTC	CASSQASGANVLTF
.	.	TRBJ1-1	TRBV6-5	TGTGCCAGCAGTTACTCTATCGATTTGAGCACTGAAGCTTTCTTT	CASSYSIDLSTEAFF
.	TRBD1	TRBJ2-4	TRBV23-1	TGCGCCAGCAGTCAAAACCTTCGCAGGGGGAGTCCCAAAAACATTCAGTACTTC	CASSQNLRRGSPKNIQYF
.	.	TRBJ1-1	TRBV7-9	TGTGCCAGCAGCTTACAGTTTAACACTGAAGCTTTCTTT	CASSLQFNTEAFF
.	.	TRBJ1-5	TRBV24-1	TGTGCCACCAGTGATCCCGGTACAGGGAGGGATCAGCCCCAGCATTTT	CATSDPGTGRDQPQHF
.	TRBD1	TRBJ2-7	TRBV7-8	TGTGCCAGCAGCGCCGGGACAGCCTACGAGCAGTACTTC	CASSAGTAYEQYF
.	.	TRBJ1-4	TRBV28	TGTGCCAGCAGTTTGGGGCGAGAAAAACTGTTTTTT	CASSLGREKLFF
few	TRBD1	TRBJ2-1	TRBV5-4	TGTGCCAGCAGTAACAACCGGGACAGGTACTACAATGAGCAGTTCTTC	CASSNNRDRYYNEQFF
.	TRBD2	TRBJ2-4	TRBV5-5	TGTGCCAGCAGCTTGTGGGGGACTAGCCAAAACATTCAGTACTTC	CASSLWGTSQNIQYF
.	TRBD1	TRBJ1-3	TRBV3-1/TRBV3-2	TGTGCCAGCAGCCGAGAAACAGGGGTCAGAAACACCATATATTTT	CASSRETGVRNTIYF
.	.	TRBJ2-5	TRBV2	TGTGCCAGCAGTACAGAGACAATGGAGACCCAGTACTTC	CASSTETMETQYF
.	TRBD1	TRBJ2-7	TRBV7-2	TGTGCCAGCAGCCAGACCGGGACAGATAACCTATACGAGCAGTACTTC	CASSQTGTDNLYEQYF
.	TRBD2	TRBJ2-1	TRBV11-2	TGTGCCAGCACAACAGGAGAACTAGCGGGAAGGAATGAGCAGTTCTTC	CASTTGELAGRNEQFF
.	TRBD1	TRBJ1-2	TRBV6-1	TGTGCCAGCAGTGAAAAGACAGGGGCCTCCTATGCTGGCTACACCTTC	CASSEKTGASYAGYTF
.	TRBD1	TRBJ2-7	TRBV3-1/TRBV3-2	TGTGCCAGCAGCCAAGAAACAGGGGGTGGGGAGCAGTACTTC	CASSQETGGGEQYF
.	.	TRBJ2-1	TRBV28	TGTGCCAGCAGACTTACCGGGACTCTCCACTCCTACAATGAGCAGTTCTTC	CASRLTGTLHSYNEQFF
.	TRBD2	TRBJ2-7	TRBV9	TGTGCCAGCAGCTCAATAGCGGGAGGCGCCTACGAGCAGTACTTC	CASSSIAGGAYEQYF
.	.	TRBJ2-1	TRBV7-3	TGTGCCAGCAGCCCGACTAGAGAGGTGTACAATGAGCAGTTCTTC	CASSPTREVYNEQFF
.	.	TRBJ2-4	TRBV11-2	TGTGCCAGCAGCTTAGAGGCAGGGTGGTCCAAAAACATTCAGTACTTC	CASSLEAGWSKNIQYF
.	.	TRBJ1-1	TRBV3-1/TRBV3-2	TGTGCCAGCAGCCTGACAGAGAACACTGAAGCTTTCTTT	CASSLTENTEAFF
.	.	TRBJ1-3	TRBV4-2	TGTGCCAGCAGCCAAGTACAGACGGGACATGGCTCACTTTCTGGAAACACCATATATTTT	CASSQVQTGHGSLSGNTIYF